This TCR beta chain was recovered during a study of T cell clonotyping in hematopoietic cell transplantation. With respect to this clone: The antigen remains unidentified.

Whole-study results and caveats: After transplant, recipient diversity fell while pathologically expanded clonotypes grew through day 180.

Repertoires were generated with immunoSEQ multiplex PCR, while TCRdb's copy carries only in-frame clones and drops some. The sample has approximately 75,000 clones; around 94% are singletons. The TCR originated in a man aged 45-60 years in good health. Some clones in this sample may be carry-over from other donors' samples. The source material was peripheral blood mononuclear cells.

The CDR3 sequence is CASSLSGSYNEQFF. CDR3 bases: TGTGCCAGCAGCTTGTCTGGCTCCTACAATGAGCAGTTCTTC. The V and J genes are TRBV5-8 and TRBJ2-1; D remains unclear. Germline V gene lookup returns CDR1 SGHTS and CDR2 YDEGEE. CDR3 length: 14 amino acids. V shed 1 base and J shed 0 bases, with 5 bases lying between them. Using reference TRBV5-8 and TRBJ2-1 for the parts outside the CDR3, the full variable domain is EAGVTQSPTHLIKTRGQQATLRCSPISGHTSVYWYQQALGLGLQFLLWYDEGEERNRGNFPPRFSGRQFPNYSSELNVNALELEDSALYLCASSLSGSYNEQFFGPGTRLTVL.